This T cell receptor (beta chain) appears in the sequencing data of a study of blood T cell repertoires in COVID-19. The overall study: The United States, Italy and Spain were the sources of the acute and convalescent COVID-19 samples.

Per the study methods: Nucleated cell number was recorded as an estimate derived from reference gene primer amplification. The data were produced by immunoSEQ multiplex PCR, yet TCRdb's version contains in-frame clones alone and is incomplete. The V and J calls and clone size are taken from that table; D and trimming were inferred from the DNA. The repertoire includes about 48,000 clones, about nine tenths of them detected once, and roughly 2.5% sits in the top ten. Sequencing was done on a sample of peripheral blood. The clonotype was recovered from an elderly woman with COVID-19, enrolled during active disease.

The DNA of the CDR3 is TGTGCCAGCAGCGCCGGGGTTAATTCACCCCTCCACTTT. Its translation is CASSAGVNSPLHF. The V gene is TRBV7-9, the J gene TRBJ1-6; no definite D call. V was clipped by 5 bases and J by 6 bases, with 8 bases between them. Germline V gives CDR1 SEHNR, CDR2 FQNEAQ (reference sequence). This CDR3 region has 13 residues.